The clone carrying this TCR beta chain appeared many times. The data derive from a study of response to subunit inactivated influenza vaccine. TCRdb reprocessed the RT-PCR reads via MiXCR and lists one record per CDR3 protein. Altogether about 570,000 distinct CDR3 sequences are present, 11% being singletons, with the ten largest covering 11%. This CDR3 has 18 amino acids. V was clipped by 6 bases and J by 0 bases; unmatched bases: 11. Germline V lookup: CDR1 MDHEN, CDR2 SYDVKM. This sample was also put to use in a study of T cells expressing NK-cell markers. As that report states: Researchers built TCR beta cDNA using 5'RACE template switching with UMIs.

V usage is TRBV28 and J usage is TRBJ2-1; the match to TRBD2 covers 10 bases. The material was PBMCs from blood, obtained on the day of vaccination. The clonotype comes from a man in his fifties or sixties who received an inactivated influenza vaccine. The CDR3 DNA follows: TGTGCCAGCAGCGGGACTAGCGCGACTGGCAGCTCCTACAATGAGCAGTTCTTC. Translated, it gives CASSGTSATGSSYNEQFF.